This T cell receptor beta chain is from a study of T cells in Graves' hyperthyroidism and ophthalmopathy. Individuals with ophthalmopathy presented a Clinical Activity Score of at least 3, a NOSPECS grade of at least 4 and a duration under 3 months. Any patient presenting with uncontrolled infection, other autoimmune disease, pregnancy or lactation was left out. Study-wide findings and caveats: Most expanded thyroid clonotypes above 0.001 also appeared in blood.

The CDR3 sequence is 14 residues long. V trimming: 3 bases; J trimming: 6 bases; junction bases outside the gene matches: 4. From germline, CDR1 is MNHGY and CDR2 SVAAGI. About this clonotype: What it recognizes is unknown.

Regions amplified from RNA transcripts were the TCR beta CDR3 regions. The TCR CDR3 was amplified in a first-round RT-PCR using the HTBI primer set. TCRdb reprocessed the multiplex PCR reads via MiXCR and lists one record per CDR3 protein. This sample yields a few hundred thousand distinct CDR3 sequences, of which about 15% are seen a single time; around 57% belongs to the top ten. This rearrangement joins TRBV6-9 to TRBJ2-7; TRBD2 matches 11 bases. The sample consisted of blood. The TCR comes from a woman aged 55-75 years with Graves' ophthalmopathy. This CDR3 reads CASSYRLAGSEQYF. The CDR3 coding sequence is TGTGCCAGCAGTTACCGACTAGCGGGAAGCGAGCAGTACTTC.